This passage covers 14 T cell receptor beta chains from one sample sequenced in a study of blood T cell repertoires in COVID-19 (TCRdb year 2020). The method was the immunoSEQ multiplex PCR assay. Entries here come from immuneACCESS through TCRdb and include only in-frame sequences with V and J called. Some clones fail to appear in such tables; in the studies checked, an unresolved V gene covers under half of the shortfall, and the cause of the remainder is unknown. The sample data list 84,000 or so clones, and 80% of these were observed just once. The top ten clones comprise around 13% of the sample. The specimen sequenced was peripheral blood. These receptor sequences come from a woman aged 40-49 years with active or convalescent COVID-19.

The CDR3, as DNA: TGCGCCAGCAGCTTGTCGGGGGAGAACTATGGCTACACCTTC. Protein product: CASSLSGENYGYTF. This chain uses TRBV5-1 with TRBJ1-2; tentatively, D is TRBD1 (5 bases). Germline V gene sequence: CDR1 SGHRS, CDR2 YFSETQ. The CDR3 spans 14 residues. The V and J ends lost 1 base and 2 bases respectively, with 9 bases between them.

CDR3 coding DNA: TGTGCCTGGAGGATGGGTCTAGCGGGGGGAGAGACCCAGTACTTC. Protein sequence: CAWRMGLAGGETQYF. The V call is TRBV30, the J call TRBJ2-5; 11 bases line up with TRBD2. Germline assignment: CDR1 GTSNPN and CDR2 SVGIG (reference sequence). The V gene end was trimmed by 3 bases and the J gene end by 4 bases; junction bases not matched to a gene: 7. This CDR3 comprises 15 residues.

V gene TRBV4-3 combines with J gene TRBJ2-7; 7 bases align to TRBD2. The ends lost 0 bases at V and 1 base at J; junction bases unmatched: 6. Germline CDR1 reads LGHNA; CDR2 reads YSLEER. The CDR3 has 16 residues. DNA for the CDR3: TGCGCCAGCAGCCAAGAGTGGGGGGGAACTTCCTACGAGCAGTACTTC. This gives the protein CASSQEWGGTSYEQYF.

The rearrangement links TRBV20-1 to TRBJ1-2; 7 bases map to TRBD1. The J segment lost 5 bases and the V segment lost 3 bases, leaving 18 bases of the junction unmatched. This CDR3 comprises 17 residues. CDR1 is DFQATT and CDR2 is SNEGSKA in the germline V gene (reference sequence). The CDR3 DNA is TGCAGTGCTAGTGCCCGGGACAGTCCGCCCGGCCCATATGGCTACACCTTC. It translates to CSASARDSPPGPYGYTF.

V is TRBV11-2 and J is TRBJ2-3; 12 nucleotides match TRBD2. The CDR3 has 14 amino acids. V lost 5 bases, J lost 11 bases, and 8 bases stayed unmatched. Germline V gene data show CDR1 as SGHAT and CDR2 as FQNNGV. The CDR3 DNA follows: TGTGCCAGCAGCGAGACTAGCGGGAGAAACCAGCAGTATTTT. Translated, it gives CASSETSGRNQQYF.

CDR3 sequence reads: CASSLYGGAPSPLHF. In nucleotides, the CDR3 is TGTGCCAGCAGTTTATATGGGGGGGCCCCCTCACCCCTCCACTTT. The chain uses TRBV27 and TRBJ1-6; weak D call: TRBD1 (6 bases). The CDR3 has 15 residues. The germline gives CDR1 MNHEY, CDR2 SMNVEV (reference sequence). The germline V and J ends were trimmed by 1 base and 10 bases, with 14 bases remaining between them.

This clone was picked up one time. The rearrangement links TRBV4-2 to TRBJ2-7, with D maybe TRBD2 (6 bases). This CDR3 region has 17 residues. With 0 bases removed from V and 3 bases from J, the gap between germline ends came to 18 bases. Germline lookup yields CDR1 LGHNA and CDR2 YNFKEQ. In DNA, the CDR3 is TGTGCCAGCAGCCAAGACCCTCCGGAGGGCCCGGTCTACGAGCAGTACTTC. Its protein is CASSQDPPEGPVYEQYF.

The chain couples TRBV6-1 to TRBJ2-5; 8 bases are a match to TRBD2. Per germline, CDR1 MNHNS and CDR2 SASEGT. J lost 5 bases, V lost 3 bases, and 5 bases had no gene match. The CDR3 spans 14 residues. DNA for the CDR3: TGTGCCAGCAGTGACAGCGGGAGTGCGGAGACCCAGTACTTC. Amino acid sequence: CASSDSGSAETQYF.

This clone has only one observation. This sequence joins TRBV6-4 and TRBJ2-2; 10 bases align to TRBD1. The CDR3 sequence is 14 residues long. CDR1 is MRHNA, CDR2 SNTAGT, per germline. Trimming removed 6 bases from V and 5 bases from J; junction bases left unmatched: 3. The CDR3 is CASRGTGVTGELFF. The DNA of the CDR3 is TGTGCCAGCAGAGGGACAGGGGTGACCGGGGAGCTGTTTTTT.

This rearrangement joins TRBV4-1 to TRBJ1-4, with D possibly TRBD1 on 5 matching bases. V was trimmed by 1 base and J by 2 bases, leaving 11 bases between them. Germline-derived CDR1 and CDR2 are MGHRA and YSYEKL. CDR3 length: 16 residues. The CDR3 spells CASSQGPGGTNEKLFF. The CDR3 coding sequence is TGCGCCAGCAGCCAAGGCCCGGGGGGGACTAATGAAAAACTGTTTTTT.

Note on this clone: Other DNA sequences in the same sample also yield this CDR3. The rearrangement links TRBV12-3 or TRBV12-4 to TRBJ1-6; TRBD1 might be the D (6 bases). This CDR3 region has 13 residues. V lost 3 bases and J lost 8, with 8 bases in between. The CDR3 reads CASSFRGDSPLHF. Here the CDR3 DNA reads TGTGCCAGCAGTTTCAGGGGTGATTCACCCCTCCACTTT.

This chain links TRBV15 with TRBJ1-4, with D perhaps TRBD1 (5 bases). V was cut by 0 bases and J by 4 bases, with 9 bases left in between. The CDR3 consists of 15 residues. Germline V gene lookup returns CDR1 LNHNV and CDR2 YYDKDF (reference sequence). In nucleotides, the CDR3 is TGTGCCACCAGCAGAGATAAACAGGTTAATGAAAAACTGTTTTTT. This sequence encodes CATSRDKQVNEKLFF.

This sequence joins TRBV6-2 or TRBV6-3 and TRBJ2-7; 10 bases match TRBD2. The junction had 10 bases not matched to a gene; V was cut back by 6 bases and J by 2 bases. The CDR3 has 16 amino acids. Germline V gives CDR1 MNHEY, CDR2 SVGEGT. CDR3 in amino acids: CASSPGGLAGAYEQYF. For the CDR3, the DNA is TGTGCCAGCAGCCCCGGGGGGCTAGCGGGGGCCTACGAGCAGTACTTC.

The CDR3 nucleotides read TGTGCCAGCTCACCTGGACAGGGGTTGGAAGCTTTCTTT. Its translation: CASSPGQGLEAFF. The rearrangement joins TRBV18 to TRBJ1-1, with TRBD1 matching over 9 bases. CDR1 KGHSH and CDR2 LQKENI come from the germline V gene. The length of the CDR3 is 13 residues. V shed 3 bases, J shed 8 bases, and the junction held 4 bases outside the gene matches. The complete variable domain, with remaining parts taken from reference TRBV18 and TRBJ1-1, reads NAGVMQNPRHLVRRRGQEARLRCSPMKGHSHVYWYRQLPEEGLKFMVYLQKENIIDESGMPKERFSAEFPKEGPSILRIQQVVRGDSAAYFCASSPGQGLEAFFGQGTRLTVV.